This T cell receptor (beta chain) comes out of a study of blood T cell repertoires in COVID-19. The wider study: Samples of COVID-19 (acute and convalescent) were obtained from the United States, Italy and Spain. Sample material is recorded as cDNA or gDNA derived from T cells, B-cell-depleted T cells, or PBMCs.

Original analysis: Scientists estimated how many nucleated cells there were by amplifying reference gene primers. Some clones are missing from TCRdb's copy, which holds only in-frame ones; the method was immunoSEQ multiplex PCR. V, J and clone size derive from that table, while D and trimming were established from the DNA sequence. Here the sample spans 250,000 or so clones, roughly 91% being singletons. For recovered donors of Cohort 3, there were two negative PCRs, clearance, or symptom resolution. The V and J ends lost 2 bases and 8 bases, in that order; junction bases with no gene match: 11. Germline CDR1 LNHDA, CDR2 SQIVND (reference sequence). The CDR3 has 16 amino acids.

Sequenced material: PBMCs or T cells enriched from blood (not recorded which). The source of this sequence is a man in his forties who had recovered from COVID-19. This chain joins TRBV19 and TRBJ2-1, with 8 nucleotides matching TRBD2. The CDR3 DNA sequence: TGTGCCAGTAGTATAAGGAGCGGGACTAGGGATCATGAGCAGTTCTTC. Residues: CASSIRSGTRDHEQFF.